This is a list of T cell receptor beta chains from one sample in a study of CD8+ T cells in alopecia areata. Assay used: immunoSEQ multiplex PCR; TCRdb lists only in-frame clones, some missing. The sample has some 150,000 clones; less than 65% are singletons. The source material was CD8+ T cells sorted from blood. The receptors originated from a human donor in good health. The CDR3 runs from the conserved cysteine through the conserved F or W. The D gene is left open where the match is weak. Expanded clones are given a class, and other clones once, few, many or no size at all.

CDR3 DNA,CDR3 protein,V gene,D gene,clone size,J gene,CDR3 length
TGTGCCAGCTCCGGGACAGGGGGAAGGGAGTGGTACTTC,CASSGTGGREWYF,TRBV27,TRBD1,NA,TRBJ2-7,13
TGCGCCAGCAGCCCCTGGGCAGGCGGCAATCAGCCCCAGCATTTT,CASSPWAGGNQPQHF,TRBV4-1,NA,few,TRBJ1-5,15
TGTCTCCGGGACAGGGACACTGAAGCTTTCTTT,CLRDRDTEAFF,TRBV7-9,TRBD1,NA,TRBJ1-1,11
TGTGCCAGCAGGAGCTCTAACACCGGGGAGCTGTTTTTT,CASRSSNTGELFF,TRBV9,NA,NA,TRBJ2-2,13
TGCGCCAGCAGCTTAACAGTCCAGAACACTGAAGCTTTCTTT,CASSLTVQNTEAFF,TRBV5-1,NA,NA,TRBJ1-1,14
TGTGCCAGCAGCTCCAAGGACAGGGTTTCCCGAGAGGCCCAGTACTTC,CASSSKDRVSREAQYF,TRBV11-2,TRBD1,few,TRBJ2-5,16
TGTGCCAGCAGTTACTCACCACAGTCGGGCGAGCAGTACTTC,CASSYSPQSGEQYF,TRBV6-6,NA,NA,TRBJ2-7,14
TGTGCCAGCAGCCAAGAGGGACAGGGGATCGTCGGCTACACCTTC,CASSQEGQGIVGYTF,TRBV14,TRBD1,NA,TRBJ1-2,15
TGTGCCAGCAGCCACAACCAAGAGACCCAGTACTTC,CASSHNQETQYF,TRBV6-5,NA,few,TRBJ2-5,12
TGTGCCAGCAGCGGATACAGGAGCACCGGGGAGCTGTTTTTT,CASSGYRSTGELFF,TRBV9,NA,NA,TRBJ2-2,14
TGTGCCAGCAGCTCCCAGCGCACCGGGGAGCTGTTTTTT,CASSSQRTGELFF,TRBV6-5,NA,once,TRBJ2-2,13
TGCAGCGGGAGACAGGGCAGCGAGCAGTACTTC,CSGRQGSEQYF,TRBV29-1,TRBD1,NA,TRBJ2-7,11
TGTGCCAGCAGCAACCCCGACAGGGCGAATCAGCCCCAGCATTTT,CASSNPDRANQPQHF,TRBV25-1,TRBD1,few,TRBJ1-5,15
TGTGCCAGCCAACCTACAGGGGTCTATGGCTACACCTTC,CASQPTGVYGYTF,TRBV19,TRBD1,NA,TRBJ1-2,13
TGTGCCAGCAGCCCCCGTTCAAGCACTGAAGCTTTCTTT,CASSPRSSTEAFF,TRBV9,NA,NA,TRBJ1-1,13
TGTGCCAGCAGCCTCCGGGACAGGGGCCTTGGTGAGCAGTTCTTC,CASSLRDRGLGEQFF,TRBV4-2,TRBD1,NA,TRBJ2-1,15
TGTGCCAGCAGCCCCAGGTTGGGGACAACCTACGAGCAGTACTTC,CASSPRLGTTYEQYF,TRBV11-2,NA,few,TRBJ2-7,15
TGTGCCAGCAGTGATGGGACTAACTACAATGAGCAGTTCTTC,CASSDGTNYNEQFF,TRBV6-4,TRBD2,NA,TRBJ2-1,14
TGTGCCAGCAGCTTGTGGGACGCCTACGAGCAGTACTTC,CASSLWDAYEQYF,TRBV5-6,NA,NA,TRBJ2-7,13
TGTGCCAGCAGCCTTGGGGTAGCGGCGTACAATGAGCAGTTCTTC,CASSLGVAAYNEQFF,TRBV27,NA,few,TRBJ2-1,15
TGTGCCAGCATCCCCGGGGACAAGAGCTACGAGCAGTACTTC,CASIPGDKSYEQYF,TRBV7-9,NA,NA,TRBJ2-7,14
TGTGCCAGCAGCCAAGGCCTTTACAATGAGCAGTTCTTC,CASSQGLYNEQFF,TRBV14,NA,once,TRBJ2-1,13
TGCAGCGCCCAGCCGGAGGGGGCCGGCTACACCTTC,CSAQPEGAGYTF,TRBV29-1,TRBD1,NA,TRBJ1-2,12
TGTGCCAGCAGTTACTGGGACAGGCTCCTCACCGGGGAGCTGTTTTTT,CASSYWDRLLTGELFF,TRBV6-4,TRBD1,many,TRBJ2-2,16
TGTGCCAGCAGCTTAGTACACAGGCCTAATGAAAAACTGTTTTTT,CASSLVHRPNEKLFF,TRBV7-2,NA,few,TRBJ1-4,15
TGTGCCAGCAGCCTTATCTTTCTAGCGGCTAGCACAGATACGCAGTATTTT,CASSLIFLAASTDTQYF,TRBV7-2,TRBD2,NA,TRBJ2-3,17
TGCAGCGTTGAAGATCGTGGTGGCTACACCTTC,CSVEDRGGYTF,TRBV29-1,NA,NA,TRBJ1-2,11
TGTGCCAGCAGCTTTGGGCCGCCTACAGATTTGCAAGAGACCCAGTACTTC,CASSFGPPTDLQETQYF,TRBV5-4,NA,once,TRBJ2-5,17
TGCAGCGTTGAAGATCCCAGCGGGGGTGGCGAAGAGACCCAGTACTTC,CSVEDPSGGGEETQYF,TRBV29-1,TRBD2,few,TRBJ2-5,16
TGCAGCGTTGTCGAGACTAGCGGAGAGTACGAGCAGTACTTC,CSVVETSGEYEQYF,TRBV29-1,TRBD2,NA,TRBJ2-7,14
TGTGCCAGCAGCGATCAGGGTACCGAGCAGTACTTC,CASSDQGTEQYF,TRBV7-9,NA,few,TRBJ2-7,12
TGTGCCAGCAAACAAGGAAACATTCAGTACTTC,CASKQGNIQYF,TRBV7-2,NA,few,TRBJ2-4,11